A single sample gave rise to the 10 T cell receptor beta chains below, sequenced in a study of blood T cell repertoires in COVID-19. Using immunoSEQ multiplex PCR, the repertoire was profiled, and TCRdb retains in-frame clones only, with some absent. The sample carries under 35,000 clones, about 90% recorded once. Sequencing was done on a sample of peripheral blood. The receptors come from a human donor in a cohort sampled during active COVID-19.

This clone was found many times. V and J are TRBV4-1 and TRBJ1-5; no reliable D call. CDR1 and CDR2 from the germline V gene are MGHRA and YSYEKL. Trimming removed 0 bases at V and 6 bases at J, with 12 bases between. The CDR3 extends over 15 amino acids. The DNA of the CDR3 is TGCGCCAGCAGCCAAGATTTCGTGGCTAGTCAGCCCCAGCATTTT. This sequence encodes CASSQDFVASQPQHF.

The chain recombines TRBV7-2 with TRBJ2-7; a possible D gene is TRBD1 (6 bases). Looked up from germline, CDR1 is SGHTA and CDR2 is FQGNSA. Between the trimmed V and J ends, which lost 3 bases and 4 bases, there was a span of 13 bases. This CDR3 region has 14 residues. The CDR3 protein is CASSLVGTQYEQYF. CDR3 sequence (DNA): TGTGCCAGCAGCTTGGTCGGGACACAGTACGAGCAGTACTTC.

V usage is TRBV5-6 and J usage is TRBJ1-5; 9 bases match TRBD1. Per germline, CDR1 SGHDT and CDR2 YYEEEE. The CDR3 is 17 residues long. V gave up 1 base and J gave up 0 bases; unmatched junction bases: 5. The CDR3 DNA sequence: TGTGCCAGCAGCTTGTGGACAGGGGTATATAGCAATCAGCCCCAGCATTTT. Translating gives CASSLWTGVYSNQPQHF.

J is TRBJ1-1 and V is TRBV28; weak D call: TRBD1 (5 bases). The germline V gene encodes CDR1 MDHEN and CDR2 SYDVKM. The length of the CDR3 is 17 residues. V lost 3 bases, J lost 0 bases, and 17 bases lay in between. The CDR3 protein is CASSFWTYGTLNTEAFF. The CDR3 coding sequence is TGTGCCAGCAGTTTTTGGACATACGGTACCTTGAACACTGAAGCTTTCTTT.

V gene TRBV15 combines with J gene TRBJ1-5; D is unresolved. The ends were cut back, 0 bases at V and 2 bases at J, with 14 bases in the middle. The CDR3 extends over 17 amino acids. CDR1 and CDR2 (germline): LNHNV, YYDKDF (reference sequence). In DNA, the CDR3 is TGTGCCACCAGCAGAGATCAGGTGGGCATAGGCAATCAGCCCCAGCATTTT. Translated, it gives CATSRDQVGIGNQPQHF.

The chain uses TRBV18 and TRBJ1-1, with 8 bases that match TRBD1. This CDR3 has 14 amino acids. The germline CDR1 and CDR2 sequences are KGHSH and LQKENI. Trimming removed 3 bases from V and 5 bases from J; junction bases left unmatched: 5. This chain's CDR3 is CASSPTGGGTEAFF. DNA of the CDR3: TGTGCCAGCTCACCCACAGGGGGGGGGACTGAAGCTTTCTTT.

This sequence joins TRBV4-3 and TRBJ1-1; D call uncertain. Germline assignment: CDR1 LGHNA and CDR2 YSLEER. The CDR3 is made up of 18 amino acids. V was shortened by 5 bases and J by 7 bases, with 29 bases between the two germline ends. DNA for the CDR3: TGCGCCAGCAGCAGCTCGAAATTAACCCAGCGAGGAAATCTTGAAGCTTTCTTT. Its protein is CASSSSKLTQRGNLEAFF.

V gene TRBV7-9 combines with J gene TRBJ1-4; 8 nucleotides align to TRBD1. The CDR3 has 14 residues. Germline CDR1 and CDR2: SEHNR and FQNEAQ (reference sequence). J gave up 8 bases and V 4 bases, and 6 bases lay outside the gene matches. CDR3 region: CASSSRQGSEKLFF. CDR3 DNA: TGTGCCAGCAGCTCAAGACAGGGGAGCGAAAAACTGTTTTTT.

The chain employs TRBV7-2 and TRBJ1-6; tentative D call: TRBD1 (5 bases). The CDR3 is 14 residues long. V lost 5 bases, J lost 6 bases, and 11 bases lay in between. Per germline, CDR1 SGHTA and CDR2 FQGNSA. CDR3 DNA: TGTGCCAGCAGCCTAGGGGCAGTTAATTCACCCCTCCACTTT. Its protein product is CASSLGAVNSPLHF.

The CDR3 nucleotides are TGTGCCAGCAGTTTAAACAGGAGCCCCAGAGCTAACTATGGCTACACCTTC. It translates to CASSLNRSPRANYGYTF. This sequence joins TRBV27 and TRBJ1-2; the D gene is possibly TRBD1 (5 bases). CDR1 and CDR2 from the germline V gene are MNHEY and SMNVEV (reference sequence). V lost 2 bases to trimming and J lost 0 bases, with 16 bases between them. This CDR3 spans 17 amino acids.